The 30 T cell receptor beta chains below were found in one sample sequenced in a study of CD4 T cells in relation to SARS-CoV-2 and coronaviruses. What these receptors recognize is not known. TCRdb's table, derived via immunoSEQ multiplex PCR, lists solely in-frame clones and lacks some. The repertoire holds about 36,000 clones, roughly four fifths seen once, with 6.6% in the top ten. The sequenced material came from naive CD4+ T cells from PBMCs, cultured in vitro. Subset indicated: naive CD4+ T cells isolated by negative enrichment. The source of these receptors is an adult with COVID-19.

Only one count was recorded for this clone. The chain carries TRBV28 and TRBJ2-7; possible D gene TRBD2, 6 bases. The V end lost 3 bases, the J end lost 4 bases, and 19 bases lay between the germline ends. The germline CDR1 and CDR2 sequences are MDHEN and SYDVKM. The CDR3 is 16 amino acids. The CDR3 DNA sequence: TGTGCCAGCAGTTTGGGAGGTGGTCGGACAACTTACGAGCAGTACTTC. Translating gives CASSLGGGRTTYEQYF.

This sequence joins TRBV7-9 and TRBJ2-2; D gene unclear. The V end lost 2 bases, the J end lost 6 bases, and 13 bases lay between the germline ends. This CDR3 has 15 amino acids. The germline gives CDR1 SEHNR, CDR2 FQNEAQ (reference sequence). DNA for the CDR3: TGTGCCAGCAGCTTAATGGGCCTTCAAGCCGGGGAGCTGTTTTTT. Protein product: CASSLMGLQAGELFF.

CDR3 DNA sequence: TGTGCCAGCAGTTACCCCCAGGCCTACAATGAGCAGTTCTTC. Encoded protein: CASSYPQAYNEQFF. The chain carries TRBV6-2 or TRBV6-3 and TRBJ2-1, with D unclear. The CDR3 runs to 14 residues. CDR1 is MNHEY, CDR2 SVGEGT, per germline. Trimming removed 2 bases at V and 2 bases at J, with 7 bases between.

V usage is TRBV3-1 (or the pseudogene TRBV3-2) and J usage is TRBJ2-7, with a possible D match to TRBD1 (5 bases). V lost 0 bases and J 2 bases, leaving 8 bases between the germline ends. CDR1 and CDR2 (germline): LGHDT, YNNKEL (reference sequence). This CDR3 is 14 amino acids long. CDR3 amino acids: CASSQEGAAYEQYF. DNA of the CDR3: TGTGCCAGCAGCCAAGAAGGGGCCGCCTACGAGCAGTACTTC.

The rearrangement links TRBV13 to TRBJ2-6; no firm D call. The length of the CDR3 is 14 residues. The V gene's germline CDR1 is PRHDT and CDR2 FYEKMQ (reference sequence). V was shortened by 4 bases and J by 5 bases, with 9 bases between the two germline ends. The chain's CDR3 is CASSSPPWANVLTF. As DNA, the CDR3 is TGTGCCAGCAGCTCCCCCCCCTGGGCCAACGTCCTGACTTTC.

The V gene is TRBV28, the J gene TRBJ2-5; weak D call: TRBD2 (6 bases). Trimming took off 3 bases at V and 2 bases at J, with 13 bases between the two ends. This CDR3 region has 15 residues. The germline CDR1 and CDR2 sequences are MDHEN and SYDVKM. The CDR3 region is CASSFSRGPQETQYF. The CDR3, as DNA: TGTGCCAGCAGTTTTTCGCGGGGCCCGCAAGAGACCCAGTACTTC.

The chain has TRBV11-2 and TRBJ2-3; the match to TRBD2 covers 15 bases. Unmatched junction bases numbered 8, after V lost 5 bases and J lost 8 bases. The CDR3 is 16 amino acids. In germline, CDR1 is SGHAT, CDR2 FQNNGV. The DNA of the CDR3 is TGTGCCAGCAGCCAGGCGGGACTAGCGGGAGGTCGTACGCAGTATTTT. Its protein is CASSQAGLAGGRTQYF.

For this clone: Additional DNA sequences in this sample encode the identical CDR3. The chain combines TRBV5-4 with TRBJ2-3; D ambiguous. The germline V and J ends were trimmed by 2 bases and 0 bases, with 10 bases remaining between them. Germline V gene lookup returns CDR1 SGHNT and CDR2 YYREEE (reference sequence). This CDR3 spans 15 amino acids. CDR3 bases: TGTGCCAGCAGCTTATTAGCTGGCAGCACAGATACGCAGTATTTT. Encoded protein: CASSLLAGSTDTQYF.

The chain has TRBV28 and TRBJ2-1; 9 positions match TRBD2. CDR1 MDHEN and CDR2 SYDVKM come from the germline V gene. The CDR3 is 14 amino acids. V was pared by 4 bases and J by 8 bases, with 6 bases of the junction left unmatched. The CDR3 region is CASSSAGGTDEQFF. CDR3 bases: TGTGCCAGCAGTTCTGCGGGAGGGACGGATGAGCAGTTCTTC.

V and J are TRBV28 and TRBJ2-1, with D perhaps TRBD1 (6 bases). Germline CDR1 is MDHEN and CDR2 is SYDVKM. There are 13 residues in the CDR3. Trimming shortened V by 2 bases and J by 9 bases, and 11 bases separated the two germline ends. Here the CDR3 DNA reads TGTGCCAGCAGTTTACCGGGACAAGTTGAGCAGTTCTTC. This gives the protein CASSLPGQVEQFF. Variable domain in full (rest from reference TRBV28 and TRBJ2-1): DVKVTQSSRYLVKRTGEKVFLECVQDMDHENMFWYRQDPGLGLRLIYFSYDVKMKEKGDIPEGYSVSREKKERFSLILESASTNQTSMYLCASSLPGQVEQFFGPGTRLTVL.

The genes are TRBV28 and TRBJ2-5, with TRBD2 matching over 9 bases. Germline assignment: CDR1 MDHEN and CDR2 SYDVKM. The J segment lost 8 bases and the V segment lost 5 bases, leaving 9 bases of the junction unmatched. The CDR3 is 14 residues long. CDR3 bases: TGTGCCAGCAGTCCCCTGCGGGAGGGCGGAACCCAGTACTTC. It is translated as CASSPLREGGTQYF.

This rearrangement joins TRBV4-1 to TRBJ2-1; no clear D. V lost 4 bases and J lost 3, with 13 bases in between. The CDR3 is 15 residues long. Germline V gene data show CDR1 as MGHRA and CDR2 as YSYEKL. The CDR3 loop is CASSPSDSYYNEQFF. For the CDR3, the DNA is TGCGCCAGCAGCCCATCGGATAGCTACTACAATGAGCAGTTCTTC.

The CDR3 region has the DNA TGTGCCACCAAGCTGACAGGGGGAAGGGCGGAAAAACTGTTTTTT. Translating gives CATKLTGGRAEKLFF. The J gene is TRBJ1-4, the V gene TRBV24-1; 9 bases agree with TRBD1. Unmatched junction bases numbered 11, after V lost 8 bases and J lost 8 bases. The CDR3 totals 15 residues. Germline CDR1 and CDR2: KGHDR and SFDVKD.

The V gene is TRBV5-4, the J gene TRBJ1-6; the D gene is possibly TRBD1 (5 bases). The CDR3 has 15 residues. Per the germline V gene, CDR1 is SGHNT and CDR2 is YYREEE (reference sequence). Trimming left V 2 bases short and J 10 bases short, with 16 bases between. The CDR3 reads CASSFPGGVGSPLHF. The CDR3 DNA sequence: TGTGCCAGCAGCTTTCCAGGAGGGGTTGGGTCACCCCTCCACTTT.

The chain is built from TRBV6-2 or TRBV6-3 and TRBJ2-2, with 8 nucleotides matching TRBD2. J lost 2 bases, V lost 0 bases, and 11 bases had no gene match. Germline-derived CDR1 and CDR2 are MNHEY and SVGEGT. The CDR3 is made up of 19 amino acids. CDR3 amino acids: CASSYSIKSGSVNTGELFF. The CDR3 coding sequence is TGTGCCAGCAGTTACTCGATAAAGAGCGGGAGCGTTAACACCGGGGAGCTGTTTTTT.

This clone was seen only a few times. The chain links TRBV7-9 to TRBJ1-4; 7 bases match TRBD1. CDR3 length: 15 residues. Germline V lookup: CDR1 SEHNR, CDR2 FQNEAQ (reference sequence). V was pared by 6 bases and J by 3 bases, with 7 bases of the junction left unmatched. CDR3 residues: CASRTDRESNEKLFF. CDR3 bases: TGTGCCAGCAGAACAGACAGGGAGTCTAATGAAAAACTGTTTTTT.

Written as DNA, the CDR3 is TGTGCCAGCAGCTTAGTCCCGGGGTTTGGCACTGAAGCTTTCTTT. Its protein is CASSLVPGFGTEAFF. The V and J genes are TRBV7-2 and TRBJ1-1, with D unclear. The germline CDR1 and CDR2 sequences are SGHTA and FQGNSA. V dropped 1 base and J dropped 4 bases, with 13 bases sitting between them. CDR3 length: 15 residues.

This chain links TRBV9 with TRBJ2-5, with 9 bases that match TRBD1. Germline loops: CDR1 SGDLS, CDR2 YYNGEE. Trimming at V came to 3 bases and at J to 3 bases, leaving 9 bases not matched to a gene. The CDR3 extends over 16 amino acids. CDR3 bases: TGTGCCAGCAGCGACCTACCGGGACAGGGAAAAGAGACCCAGTACTTC. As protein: CASSDLPGQGKETQYF.

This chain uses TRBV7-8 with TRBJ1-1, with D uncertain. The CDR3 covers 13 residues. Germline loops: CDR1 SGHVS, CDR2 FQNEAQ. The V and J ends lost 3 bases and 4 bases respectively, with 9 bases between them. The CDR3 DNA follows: TGTGCCAGCAGCTTCACCCGGGGCACTGAAGCTTTCTTT. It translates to CASSFTRGTEAFF.

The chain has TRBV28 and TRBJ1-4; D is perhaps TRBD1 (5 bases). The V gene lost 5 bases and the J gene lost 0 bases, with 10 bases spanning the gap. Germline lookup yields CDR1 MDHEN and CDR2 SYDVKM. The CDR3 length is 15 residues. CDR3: CASSGGISTNEKLFF. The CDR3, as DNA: TGTGCCAGCAGTGGGGGGATTTCAACTAATGAAAAACTGTTTTTT.

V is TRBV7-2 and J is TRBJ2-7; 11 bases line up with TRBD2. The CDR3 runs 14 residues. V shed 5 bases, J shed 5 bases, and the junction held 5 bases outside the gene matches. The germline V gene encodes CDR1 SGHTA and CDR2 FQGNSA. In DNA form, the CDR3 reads TGTGCCAGCAGCCTCCTTAGCGGGAGGGACGAGCAGTACTTC. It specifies CASSLLSGRDEQYF.

CDR3 DNA: TGTGCCAGTAGTCTGGGATTGGGTAGCGGGAGCTACGAGCAGTACTTC. This translates into CASSLGLGSGSYEQYF. This chain connects TRBV19 to TRBJ2-7; 9 nucleotides line up with TRBD2. Trimming took 5 bases from V and 3 from J; bases not matched to a gene: 11. The CDR3 extends over 16 amino acids. Germline CDR1 reads LNHDA; CDR2 reads SQIVND (reference sequence).

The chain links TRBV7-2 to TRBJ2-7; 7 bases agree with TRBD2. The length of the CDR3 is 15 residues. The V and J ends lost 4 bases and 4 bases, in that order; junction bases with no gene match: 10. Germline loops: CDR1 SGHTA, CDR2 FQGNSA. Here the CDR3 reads CASSWGRDPVYEQYF. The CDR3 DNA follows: TGTGCCAGCAGCTGGGGGAGGGATCCCGTTTACGAGCAGTACTTC.

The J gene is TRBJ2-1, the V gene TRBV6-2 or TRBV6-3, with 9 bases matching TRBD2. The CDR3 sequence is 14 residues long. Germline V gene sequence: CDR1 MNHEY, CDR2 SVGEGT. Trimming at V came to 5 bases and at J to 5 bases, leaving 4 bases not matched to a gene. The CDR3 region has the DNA TGTGCCAGCAGTATCAGCGGGAGGAACAATGAGCAGTTCTTC. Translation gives CASSISGRNNEQFF.

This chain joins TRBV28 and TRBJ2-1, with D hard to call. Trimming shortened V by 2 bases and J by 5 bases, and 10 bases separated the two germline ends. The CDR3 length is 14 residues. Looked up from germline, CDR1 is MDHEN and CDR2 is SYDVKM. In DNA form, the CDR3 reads TGTGCCAGCAGTTTAATCCAGCGAGACAATGAGCAGTTCTTC. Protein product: CASSLIQRDNEQFF. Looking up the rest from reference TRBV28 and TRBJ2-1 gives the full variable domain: DVKVTQSSRYLVKRTGEKVFLECVQDMDHENMFWYRQDPGLGLRLIYFSYDVKMKEKGDIPEGYSVSREKKERFSLILESASTNQTSMYLCASSLIQRDNEQFFGPGTRLTVL.

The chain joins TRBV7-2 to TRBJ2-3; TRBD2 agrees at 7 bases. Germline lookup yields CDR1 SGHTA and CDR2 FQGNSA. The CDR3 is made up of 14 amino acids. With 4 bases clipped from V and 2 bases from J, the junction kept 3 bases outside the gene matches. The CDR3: CASSSSGFTDTQYF. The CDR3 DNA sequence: TGTGCCAGCAGCTCTAGCGGATTCACAGATACGCAGTATTTT. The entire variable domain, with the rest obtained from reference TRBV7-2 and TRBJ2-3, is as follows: GAGVSQSPSNKVTEKGKDVELRCDPISGHTALYWYRQSLGQGLEFLIYFQGNSAPDKSGLPSDRFSAERTGGSVSTLTIQRTQQEDSAVYLCASSSSGFTDTQYFGPGTRLTVL.

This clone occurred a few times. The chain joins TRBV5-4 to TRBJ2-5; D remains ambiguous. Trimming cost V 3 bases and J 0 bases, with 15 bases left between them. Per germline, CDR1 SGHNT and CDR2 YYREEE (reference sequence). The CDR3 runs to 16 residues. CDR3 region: CASSSSILAYQETQYF. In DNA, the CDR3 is TGTGCCAGCAGCTCATCGATTTTGGCGTACCAAGAGACCCAGTACTTC.

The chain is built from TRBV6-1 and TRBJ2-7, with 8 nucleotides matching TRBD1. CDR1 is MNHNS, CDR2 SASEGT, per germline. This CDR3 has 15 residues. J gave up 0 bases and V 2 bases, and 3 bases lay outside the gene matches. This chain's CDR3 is CASSEQGANSYEQYF. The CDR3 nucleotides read TGTGCCAGCAGTGAACAGGGGGCCAACTCCTACGAGCAGTACTTC.

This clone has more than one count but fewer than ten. CDR3 amino acids: CASSQAPLAGVNEQFF. In DNA, the CDR3 is TGTGCCAGCAGCCAAGCGCCACTAGCGGGTGTCAATGAGCAGTTCTTC. The gene calls are TRBV3-1 (or the pseudogene TRBV3-2) and TRBJ2-1; 9 bases line up with TRBD2. CDR1 LGHDT and CDR2 YNNKEL come from the germline V gene (reference sequence). J was trimmed by 6 bases and V by 1 base; bases with no gene match: 7. CDR3 size: 16 residues.

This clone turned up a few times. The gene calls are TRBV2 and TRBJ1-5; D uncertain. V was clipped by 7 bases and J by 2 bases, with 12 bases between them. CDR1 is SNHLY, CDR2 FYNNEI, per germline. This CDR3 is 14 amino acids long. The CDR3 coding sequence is TGTGCCAGCAACGTGATACCCGGCAATCAGCCCCAGCATTTT. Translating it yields CASNVIPGNQPQHF.